This T cell receptor (beta chain) comes out of a study of blood T cell repertoires in COVID-19. About the study: Samples representing acute and convalescent COVID-19 were sourced from the United States, Italy and Spain.

Here immunoSEQ multiplex PCR was the method, and the copy in TCRdb shows in-frame clones only, minus some. Among around 500,000 clones listed, about nine tenths were seen once. Germline lookup yields CDR1 MNHEY and CDR2 SMNVEV (reference sequence). Deletions cut 6 bases from V and 15 bases from J, with 21 bases between. The CDR3 runs to 13 residues. This TCR came from a woman aged 55 to 70 who had recovered from COVID-19. The specimen sequenced was PBMCs or T cells enriched from blood (not recorded which). V and J are TRBV27 and TRBJ2-1; D might be TRBD2 (5 bases). This CDR3 is CASSEAASFTAFF. In DNA, the CDR3 is TGTGCCAGCAGCGAAGCGGCATCATTCACGGCGTTCTTC.